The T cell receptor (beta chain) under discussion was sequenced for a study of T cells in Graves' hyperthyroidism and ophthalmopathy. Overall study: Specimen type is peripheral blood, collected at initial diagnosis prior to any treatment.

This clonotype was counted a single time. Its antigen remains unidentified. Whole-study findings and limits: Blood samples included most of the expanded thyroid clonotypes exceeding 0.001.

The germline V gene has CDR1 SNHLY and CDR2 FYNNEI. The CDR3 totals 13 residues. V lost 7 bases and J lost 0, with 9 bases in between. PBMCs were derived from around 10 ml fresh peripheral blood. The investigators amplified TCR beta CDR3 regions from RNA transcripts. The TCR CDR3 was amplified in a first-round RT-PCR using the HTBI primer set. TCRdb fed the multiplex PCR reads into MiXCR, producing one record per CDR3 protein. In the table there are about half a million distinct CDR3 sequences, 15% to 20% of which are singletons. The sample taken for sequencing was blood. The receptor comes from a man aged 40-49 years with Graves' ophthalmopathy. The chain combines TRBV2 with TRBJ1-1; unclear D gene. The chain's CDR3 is CASITGMNTEAFF. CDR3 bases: TGTGCCAGCATTACCGGGATGAACACTGAAGCTTTCTTT.